The 11 T cell receptor beta chains below all came from one sample that was sequenced in a study of cytomegalovirus exposure and HLA in healthy donors. Researchers ran the PCR with 60 Vbeta and 13 Jbeta primers. Assay used: immunoSEQ multiplex PCR; TCRdb lists only in-frame clones, some missing. Seen here are about 160,000 clones, about three quarters observed once, and the top ten hold about 4.3%. Sequenced material: PBMCs. These receptors all stem from a man aged 18 to 35 in good health and CMV-seropositive.

CDR3 DNA sequence: TGTGCCAGCAGTGAATCGTGGACTGGACTCAATGAGCAGTTCTTC. Translated, it gives CASSESWTGLNEQFF. The chain employs TRBV25-1 and TRBJ2-1; possibly TRBD2 for D (5 bases). Deletions cut 1 base from V and 6 bases from J, with 13 bases between. The germline CDR1 and CDR2 sequences are MGHDK and SYGVNS. This CDR3 spans 15 amino acids.

The gene calls are TRBV7-2 and TRBJ2-1, with D unresolved. This CDR3 has 13 amino acids. Germline loops: CDR1 SGHTA, CDR2 FQGNSA. Trimming pared 4 bases from V and 5 bases from J, leaving 9 bases between. The CDR3 spells CASSSTKNNEQFF. The CDR3 bases are TGTGCCAGCAGCTCTACTAAGAACAATGAGCAGTTCTTC.

The chain joins TRBV7-8 to TRBJ1-2; 8 bases agree with TRBD1. From germline, CDR1 is SGHVS and CDR2 FQNEAQ. The CDR3 is made up of 13 amino acids. V trimming: 5 bases; J trimming: 3 bases; junction bases outside the gene matches: 2. CDR3 nucleotides: TGTGCCAGCAGCCTGACAGGGGACTATGGCTACACCTTC. It yields the protein CASSLTGDYGYTF.

The chain uses TRBV5-1 and TRBJ2-5; TRBD1 agrees at 7 bases. CDR3 length: 13 amino acids. Trimming cost V 0 bases and J 5 bases; bases outside gene matches: 1. The germline V gene encodes CDR1 SGHRS and CDR2 YFSETQ. CDR3 region: CASSLDRGETQYF. The CDR3 DNA sequence: TGCGCCAGCAGCTTGGACAGGGGTGAGACCCAGTACTTC.

This chain links TRBV4-1 with TRBJ2-2; a weak D match, TRBD1 (5 bases). This CDR3 spans 17 amino acids. The ends were cut back, 4 bases at V and 6 bases at J, with 21 bases in the middle. Germline V gives CDR1 MGHRA, CDR2 YSYEKL. The CDR3 reads CASSPVRTTPGSGELFF. CDR3 in DNA: TGCGCCAGCAGCCCAGTCCGGACAACCCCGGGCTCCGGGGAGCTGTTTTTT.

The gene calls are TRBV7-2 and TRBJ1-1, with TRBD1 matching 10 bases. In germline, CDR1 is SGHTA, CDR2 FQGNSA. Trimming at V came to 5 bases and at J to 0 bases, leaving 3 bases not matched to a gene. This CDR3 region has 15 residues. CDR3 in amino acids: CASSPGTGVNTEAFF. The CDR3 nucleotides read TGTGCCAGCAGCCCAGGGACAGGGGTGAACACTGAAGCTTTCTTT.

The sample holds a few counts of this clone. The chain links TRBV28 to TRBJ2-2; possible D gene TRBD2, 6 bases. The CDR3 runs to 16 residues. Germline CDR1 is MDHEN and CDR2 is SYDVKM. Trimming cost V 3 bases and J 1 base, with 12 bases left between them. CDR3: CASSFGGLGNTGELFF. CDR3 coding DNA: TGTGCCAGCAGTTTCGGAGGGCTTGGGAACACCGGGGAGCTGTTTTTT.

This rearrangement joins TRBV5-1 to TRBJ1-6, with D uncertain. CDR1 is SGHRS, CDR2 YFSETQ, per germline. V lost 0 bases and J lost 6, with 10 bases in between. This CDR3 has 15 amino acids. CDR3 coding DNA: TGCGCCAGCAGCTTGGGTGGCGGCGGTAATTCACCCCTCCACTTT. It yields the protein CASSLGGGGNSPLHF.

The V and J genes are TRBV6-1 and TRBJ1-2; a possible D gene is TRBD1 (5 bases). V was cut by 4 bases and J by 2 bases, with 17 bases left in between. The CDR3 consists of 16 residues. Germline CDR1 reads MNHNS; CDR2 reads SASEGT. For the CDR3, the DNA is TGTGCCAGCAGTGGTCGTCAGGGAGGAGGAAACTATGGCTACACCTTC. It yields the protein CASSGRQGGGNYGYTF.

In its sample, this clone was seen many times. The J gene is TRBJ1-5, the V gene TRBV6-1, with 10 bases identical to TRBD1. With V trimmed by 7 bases and J by 2 bases, 2 bases remained unmatched. This CDR3 is built from 14 residues. The V gene's germline CDR1 is MNHNS and CDR2 SASEGT. CDR3: CASIGTGGNQPQHF. For the CDR3, the DNA is TGTGCCAGCATTGGGACAGGGGGCAATCAGCCCCAGCATTTT.

This clone has only one observation. The rearrangement joins TRBV15 to TRBJ1-6, with D hard to call. Germline V lookup: CDR1 LNHNV, CDR2 YYDKDF (reference sequence). Trimming pared 0 bases from V and 12 bases from J, leaving 9 bases between. This CDR3 has 13 residues. CDR3 residues: CATSRDPGEPLHF. The CDR3 bases are TGTGCCACCAGCAGAGATCCCGGAGAACCCCTCCACTTT.